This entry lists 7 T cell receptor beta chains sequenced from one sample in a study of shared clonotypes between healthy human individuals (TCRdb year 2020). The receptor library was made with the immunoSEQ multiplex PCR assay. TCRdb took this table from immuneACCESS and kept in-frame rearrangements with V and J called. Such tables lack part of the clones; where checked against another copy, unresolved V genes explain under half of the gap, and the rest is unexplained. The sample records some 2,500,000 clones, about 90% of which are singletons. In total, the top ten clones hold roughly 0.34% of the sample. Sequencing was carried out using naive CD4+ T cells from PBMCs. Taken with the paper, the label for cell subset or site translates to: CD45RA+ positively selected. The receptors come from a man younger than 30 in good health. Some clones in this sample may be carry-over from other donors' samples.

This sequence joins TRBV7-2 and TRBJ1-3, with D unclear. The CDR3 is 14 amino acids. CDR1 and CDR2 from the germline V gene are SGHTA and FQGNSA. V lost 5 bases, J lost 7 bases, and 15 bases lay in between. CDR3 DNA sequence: TGTGCCAGCAGCCCCACCCTCACGGGTAACACCATATATTTT. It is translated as CASSPTLTGNTIYF.

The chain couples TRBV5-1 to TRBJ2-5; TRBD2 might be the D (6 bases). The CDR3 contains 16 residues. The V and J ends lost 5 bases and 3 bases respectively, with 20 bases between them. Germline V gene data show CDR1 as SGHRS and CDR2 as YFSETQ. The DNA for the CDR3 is TGCGCCAGCAGTCCGGGCCGGGGGAGTATAGAAGAGACCCAGTACTTC. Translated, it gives CASSPGRGSIEETQYF. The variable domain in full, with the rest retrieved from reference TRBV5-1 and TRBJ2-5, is KAGVTQTPRYLIKTRGQQVTLSCSPISGHRSVSWYQQTPGQGLQFLFEYFSETQRNKGNFPGRFSGRQFSNSRSEMNVSTLELGDSALYLCASSPGRGSIEETQYFGPGTRLLVL.

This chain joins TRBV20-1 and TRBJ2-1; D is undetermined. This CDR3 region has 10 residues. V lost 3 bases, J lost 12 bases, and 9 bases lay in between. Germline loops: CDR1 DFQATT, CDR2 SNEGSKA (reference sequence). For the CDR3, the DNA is TGCAGTGCTAGTCCCCTCCTGCAGTTCTTC. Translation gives CSASPLLQFF.

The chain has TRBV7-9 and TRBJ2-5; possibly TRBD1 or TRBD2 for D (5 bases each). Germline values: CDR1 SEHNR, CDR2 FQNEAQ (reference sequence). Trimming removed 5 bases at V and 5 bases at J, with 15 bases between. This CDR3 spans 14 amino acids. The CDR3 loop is CASSVDSWRETQYF. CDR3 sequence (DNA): TGTGCCAGCAGCGTAGACAGTTGGAGGGAGACCCAGTACTTC.

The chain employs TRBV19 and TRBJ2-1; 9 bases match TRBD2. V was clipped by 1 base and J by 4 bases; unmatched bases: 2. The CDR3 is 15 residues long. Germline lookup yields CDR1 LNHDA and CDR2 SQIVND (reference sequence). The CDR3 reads CASSIGGRGYNEQFF. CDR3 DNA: TGTGCCAGTAGTATAGGCGGGAGGGGATACAATGAGCAGTTCTTC.

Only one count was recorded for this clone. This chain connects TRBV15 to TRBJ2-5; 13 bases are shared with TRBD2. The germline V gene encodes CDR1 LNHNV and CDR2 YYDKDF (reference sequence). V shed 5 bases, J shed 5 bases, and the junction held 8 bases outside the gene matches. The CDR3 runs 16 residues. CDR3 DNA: TGTGCCACCAGCTCCGGACTAGCGGGAGTGGTGGAGACCCAGTACTTC. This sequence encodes CATSSGLAGVVETQYF. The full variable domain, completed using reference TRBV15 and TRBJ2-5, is DAMVIQNPRYQVTQFGKPVTLSCSQTLNHNVMYWYQQKSSQAPKLLFHYYDKDFNNEADTPDNFQSRRPNTSFCFLDIRSPGLGDTAMYLCATSSGLAGVVETQYFGPGTRLLVL.

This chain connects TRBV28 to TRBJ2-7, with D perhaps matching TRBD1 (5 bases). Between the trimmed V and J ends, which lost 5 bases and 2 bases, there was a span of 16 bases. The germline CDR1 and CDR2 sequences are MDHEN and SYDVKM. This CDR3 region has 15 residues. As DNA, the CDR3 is TGTGCCAGCAGTGATCCCTCTCAGGGTCCCTACGAGCAGTACTTC. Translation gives CASSDPSQGPYEQYF.